What follows are 27 T cell receptor beta chains derived from one specimen sequenced in a study of cytomegalovirus exposure and HLA in healthy donors. The PCR made use of 60 Vbeta and 13 Jbeta primers. Measured with immunoSEQ multiplex PCR; TCRdb has only the in-frame clones, and not every one. The top ten clones hold 2.5% to 3% of a sample with some 90,000 clones, 69% of them seen once. The sequenced material came from PBMCs. These receptor sequences come from a man aged 50 to 60 in good health and CMV-seronegative.

This clone occurred a few times. This rearrangement joins TRBV19 to TRBJ1-4; D call uncertain. Trimming pared 0 bases from V and 7 bases from J, leaving 9 bases between. Looked up from germline, CDR1 is LNHDA and CDR2 is SQIVND (reference sequence). This CDR3 has 14 residues. The CDR3 loop is CASSIDVGGEKLFF. The CDR3 DNA reads as TGTGCCAGTAGTATAGACGTCGGCGGTGAAAAACTGTTTTTT.

This clone is deemed medium-sized. This chain connects TRBV10-3 to TRBJ2-1; 8 bases map to TRBD2. The CDR3 spans 12 residues. Trimming removed 11 bases from V and 9 bases from J; junction bases left unmatched: 9. CDR1 is ENHRY, CDR2 SYGVKD, per germline. CDR3 amino acids: CAVGGGGSEQFF. In DNA form, the CDR3 reads TGTGCCGTCGGTGGCGGGGGGTCTGAGCAGTTCTTC.

The rearrangement uses TRBV28 and TRBJ2-3; D is perhaps TRBD1 (5 bases). Germline values: CDR1 MDHEN, CDR2 SYDVKM. This CDR3 region has 12 residues. Trimming removed 7 bases at V and 7 bases at J, with 12 bases between. CDR3 residues: CASTRPDNTQYF. The CDR3 DNA is TGTGCCAGCACCCGTCCGGACAATACGCAGTATTTT.

On this clone: The sample carries other DNA sequences with the same CDR3. The genes are TRBV28 and TRBJ1-2; 7 nucleotides line up with TRBD1. Germline values: CDR1 MDHEN, CDR2 SYDVKM. V dropped 2 bases and J dropped 4; count of bases not matched to a gene: 1. The CDR3 is made up of 13 amino acids. CDR3 bases: TGTGCCAGCAGTTTAAGGGGGCTCTATGGCTACACCTTC. Translating it yields CASSLRGLYGYTF.

The chain has TRBV5-6 and TRBJ1-2, with TRBD1 matching over 8 bases. CDR3 size: 13 residues. Germline V CDR1 and CDR2: SGHDT, YYEEEE. Trimming removed 4 bases from V and 7 bases from J; junction bases left unmatched: 6. The DNA of the CDR3 is TGTGCCAGCAGCGTTCAGGGGGCGGGTGGCTACACCTTC. Translation: CASSVQGAGGYTF.

Comment on this clone: No conserved phenylalanine or tryptophan is present at the end of the CDR3, so a read error is the likely explanation. The chain employs TRBV5-3 and TRBJ2-2, with D unresolved. TRBV5-3 is an ORF, and what it does is uncertain. CDR3 length: 15 amino acids. V was cut by 4 bases and J by 5 bases, with 15 bases left in between. CDR3 region: CARSGNFKLTGELFV. The CDR3 DNA reads TGTGCCAGAAGCGGGAATTTCAAGCTGACCGGGGAGCTGTTTGTT.

This clone was picked up one time. The chain joins TRBV6-6 to TRBJ2-7, with 9 bases aligning to TRBD1. V was pared by 4 bases and J by 6 bases, with 7 bases of the junction left unmatched. The CDR3 has 14 amino acids. Germline loops: CDR1 MNHNY, CDR2 SVGAGI (reference sequence). The CDR3 nucleotides are TGTGCCAGCAGTTGGGACAGGGAATTTTCCGAGCAGTACGTC. It yields the protein CASSWDREFSEQYV.

The chain employs TRBV27 and TRBJ1-5, with D perhaps matching TRBD1 (6 bases). CDR3 size: 15 residues. V shed 3 bases and J shed 6 bases, with 15 bases lying between them. The germline V gene encodes CDR1 MNHEY and CDR2 SMNVEV (reference sequence). This CDR3 reads CASSLSPPGVQPQHF. The CDR3 DNA is TGTGCCAGCAGTTTGAGTCCCCCAGGGGTTCAGCCCCAGCATTTT.

The rearrangement joins TRBV4-3 to TRBJ2-3; maybe TRBD1 (5 bases). Trimming took 1 base from V and 0 from J, leaving 11 bases between them. The CDR3 has 16 amino acids. Germline values: CDR1 LGHNA, CDR2 YSLEER. CDR3 nucleotide sequence: TGCGCCAGCAGCCAAGGGCCAGGGTCTAGCACAGATACGCAGTATTTT. It codes for CASSQGPGSSTDTQYF.

The V call is TRBV5-6, the J call TRBJ1-2; D is unclear. Trimming took off 0 bases at V and 6 bases at J, with 9 bases between the two ends. The CDR3 loop spans 13 amino acids. The V gene's germline CDR1 is SGHDT and CDR2 YYEEEE. The CDR3 DNA follows: TGTGCCAGCAGCTTGGGAGCTTTTGATGGCTACACCTTC. It is translated as CASSLGAFDGYTF.

The chain employs TRBV5-1 and TRBJ1-2; D not resolved. The CDR3 extends over 15 amino acids. V was cut by 0 bases and J by 6 bases, with 15 bases left in between. CDR1 and CDR2 from the germline V gene are SGHRS and YFSETQ. The CDR3 here is CASSLEGPEENGYTF. As DNA, the CDR3 is TGCGCCAGCAGCTTGGAAGGGCCGGAGGAGAATGGCTACACCTTC.

The chain joins TRBV4-1 to TRBJ2-3; 7 nucleotides agree with TRBD1. J was trimmed by 0 bases and V by 5 bases; bases with no gene match: 5. The CDR3 consists of 15 residues. Germline assignment: CDR1 MGHRA and CDR2 YSYEKL. The CDR3 DNA sequence: TGCGCCAGCAGCATCCGGGACAGTAGCACAGATACGCAGTATTTT. It codes for CASSIRDSSTDTQYF.

V and J are TRBV25-1 and TRBJ2-5, with 7 positions matching TRBD1. Germline V gene lookup returns CDR1 MGHDK and CDR2 SYGVNS. J gave up 1 base and V 8 bases, and 10 bases lay outside the gene matches. The CDR3 extends over 15 amino acids. CDR3 DNA sequence: TGTGCCAGCGGGGAATGGGACAGTATCCAAGAGACCCAGTACTTC. It codes for CASGEWDSIQETQYF.

In its sample, this clone was seen a few times. This chain connects TRBV4-3 to TRBJ1-2; D gene unclear. Germline CDR1 and CDR2: LGHNA and YSLEER. The CDR3 length is 15 residues. V lost 0 bases to trimming and J lost 4 bases, with 12 bases between them. The CDR3 protein is CASSQDSPRPYGYTF. CDR3 coding DNA: TGCGCCAGCAGCCAAGATAGTCCGCGCCCCTATGGCTACACCTTC.

J is TRBJ2-7 and V is TRBV6-5; the match to TRBD2 covers 10 bases. Unmatched junction bases numbered 8, after V lost 5 bases and J lost 7 bases. The length of the CDR3 is 14 residues. Germline CDR1 MNHEY, CDR2 SVGAGI. This CDR3 reads CASSSGRATREQYV. CDR3 nucleotides: TGTGCCAGCAGTAGCGGGAGGGCCACTCGAGAGCAGTACGTC.

The sample holds a few counts of this clone. The rearrangement joins TRBV4-3 to TRBJ1-1; possible D gene TRBD1, 5 bases. Germline assignment: CDR1 LGHNA and CDR2 YSLEER. Trimming removed 0 bases from V and 5 bases from J, with 13 bases in between. The CDR3 totals 15 residues. CDR3 amino acids: CASSQEARVGTEAFF. The CDR3 coding sequence is TGCGCCAGCAGCCAAGAAGCCAGGGTCGGGACTGAAGCTTTCTTT.

This clone was seen a few times. This sequence joins TRBV30 and TRBJ1-5; TRBD1 agrees at 7 bases. The CDR3 covers 13 residues. Looked up from germline, CDR1 is GTSNPN and CDR2 is SVGIG (reference sequence). The J segment lost 2 bases and the V segment lost 3 bases, leaving 1 base of the junction unmatched. The CDR3 region has the DNA TGTGCCTGGAGCACAGGGGGCAATCAGCCCCAGCATTTT. This codes for CAWSTGGNQPQHF.

This clone was seen once. J is TRBJ1-1 and V is TRBV5-4; no clear D gene. The CDR3 is made up of 12 amino acids. CDR1 SGHNT and CDR2 YYREEE come from the germline V gene (reference sequence). With 9 bases removed from V and 2 bases from J, the gap between germline ends came to 11 bases. CDR3 protein: CATREYNTEAFF. DNA for the CDR3: TGTGCCACTCGGGAGTATAACACTGAAGCTTTCTTT.

V and J are TRBV6-5 and TRBJ2-2; D gene uncertain. Germline V gene lookup returns CDR1 MNHEY and CDR2 SVGAGI. This CDR3 region has 12 residues. V was clipped by 6 bases and J by 3 bases, with 5 bases between them. CDR3 DNA: TGTGCCAGCAGAACTTACACCGGGGAGCTGTTTTTT. This encodes CASRTYTGELFF.

This chain links TRBV5-6 with TRBJ2-5; possible D gene TRBD1, 5 bases. The CDR3 spans 14 residues. The germline gives CDR1 SGHDT, CDR2 YYEEEE. V dropped 1 base and J dropped 5 bases, with 12 bases sitting between them. CDR3 DNA: TGTGCCAGCAGCTTGTTTCAGGGATGGGAGACCCAGTACTTC. Translation: CASSLFQGWETQYF.

The rearrangement links TRBV29-1 to TRBJ2-1; 10 nucleotides agree with TRBD1. V lost 4 bases to trimming and J lost 7 bases; unmatched junction nucleotides: 7. This CDR3 is 14 amino acids long. Per germline, CDR1 SQVTM and CDR2 ANQGSEA. The CDR3 spells CSVGWDRGRNEQFF. As DNA, the CDR3 is TGCAGCGTTGGGTGGGACAGGGGAAGAAATGAGCAGTTCTTC.

This clone was counted only a few times. The rearrangement links TRBV9 to TRBJ2-5; perhaps TRBD2 as D (7 bases). CDR1 and CDR2 (germline): SGDLS, YYNGEE. CDR3 length: 15 residues. Trimming removed 0 bases at V and 4 bases at J, with 13 bases between. The CDR3 sequence is CASSVGGGQGETQYF. In DNA, the CDR3 is TGTGCCAGCAGCGTAGGGGGGGGCCAAGGAGAGACCCAGTACTTC. Complete variable domain (other parts from reference TRBV9 and TRBJ2-5): DSGVTQTPKHLITATGQRVTLRCSPRSGDLSVYWYQQSLDQGLQFLIQYYNGEERAKGNILERFSAQQFPDLHSELNLSSLELGDSALYFCASSVGGGQGETQYFGPGTRLLVL.

This chain connects TRBV5-1 to TRBJ2-5, with 9 bases fitting TRBD2. Losses at the gene ends were 2 bases for V and 2 bases for J; bases not matched to a gene: 7. This CDR3 is 16 amino acids long. Germline CDR1 and CDR2: SGHRS and YFSETQ. Written as DNA, the CDR3 is TGCGCCAGCAGCTTTGCTAGCGGGAATACTCAAGAGACCCAGTACTTC. Residues: CASSFASGNTQETQYF.

The chain combines TRBV14 with TRBJ2-5, with D possibly matching TRBD2 (5 bases). This CDR3 spans 18 amino acids. From germline, CDR1 is SGHDN and CDR2 FVKESK. V was pared by 0 bases and J by 4 bases, with 21 bases between. The CDR3 nucleotides read TGTGCCAGCAGCCAAGATAAACTCGGAGCCTTCGGAGGAGAGACCCAGTACTTC. Amino acids: CASSQDKLGAFGGETQYF.

The rearrangement links TRBV19 to TRBJ1-1, with 7 positions matching TRBD1. J was trimmed by 1 base and V by 5 bases; bases with no gene match: 10. The CDR3 length is 16 residues. Germline V lookup: CDR1 LNHDA, CDR2 SQIVND (reference sequence). CDR3 region: CASSSRRTGWNTEAFF. The CDR3 bases are TGTGCCAGTAGTTCGAGGCGGACAGGCTGGAACACTGAAGCTTTCTTT.

This clone was observed a few times. This chain connects TRBV6-1 to TRBJ1-5, with D possibly being TRBD1 (5 bases). Germline values: CDR1 MNHNS, CDR2 SASEGT. Trimming stripped 5 bases from V and 3 bases from J, with 11 bases between. CDR3 length: 14 residues. CDR3 coding DNA: TGTGCCAGCAGTAAAGGCAGGGACAATCAGCCCCAGCATTTT. Translated, it gives CASSKGRDNQPQHF.

The chain uses TRBV28 and TRBJ1-4; TRBD1 might be the D (5 bases). CDR3 size: 13 residues. Trimming cost V 6 bases and J 7 bases, with 12 bases left between them. CDR1 is MDHEN and CDR2 is SYDVKM in the germline V gene. CDR3 DNA sequence: TGTGCCAGCAGCGGCGGGGGACGTGAAAAACTGTTTTTT. Its protein is CASSGGGREKLFF. Full variable domain (remainder filled in from reference TRBV28 and TRBJ1-4): DVKVTQSSRYLVKRTGEKVFLECVQDMDHENMFWYRQDPGLGLRLIYFSYDVKMKEKGDIPEGYSVSREKKERFSLILESASTNQTSMYLCASSGGGREKLFFGSGTQLSVL.